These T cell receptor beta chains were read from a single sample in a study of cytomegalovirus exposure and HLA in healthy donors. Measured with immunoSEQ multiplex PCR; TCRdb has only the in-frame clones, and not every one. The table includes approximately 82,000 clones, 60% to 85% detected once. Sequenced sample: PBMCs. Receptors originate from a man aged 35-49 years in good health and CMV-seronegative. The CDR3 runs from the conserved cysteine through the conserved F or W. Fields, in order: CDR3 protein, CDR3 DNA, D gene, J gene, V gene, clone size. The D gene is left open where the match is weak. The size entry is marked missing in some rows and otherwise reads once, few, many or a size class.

CDR3: CASSPSGGRETQYF
DNA: TGTGCCAGCTCACCATCCGGGGGGCGAGAGACCCAGTACTTC
D: .
J: TRBJ2-5
V: TRBV18
size: .

CDR3: CAWSEGQSPYNEQFF
DNA: TGTGCCTGGAGTGAGGGACAGTCCCCCTACAATGAGCAGTTCTTC
D: TRBD1
J: TRBJ2-1
V: TRBV30
size: .

CDR3: CASSLGGGSYEQYF
DNA: TGTGCCAGCAGCTTAGGCGGCGGGAGCTACGAGCAGTACTTC
D: TRBD2
J: TRBJ2-7
V: TRBV7-9
size: .

CDR3: CASFSGSSYEQYF
DNA: TGTGCCAGCTTCAGCGGGAGCTCCTACGAGCAGTACTTC
D: TRBD2
J: TRBJ2-7
V: TRBV28
size: few

CDR3: CASRGGAYEQYF
DNA: TGTGCCAGCCGGGGAGGAGCGTACGAGCAGTACTTC
D: .
J: TRBJ2-7
V: TRBV11-2
size: few

CDR3: CASSESASGANVLTF
DNA: TGTGCCAGCAGTGAATCTGCGTCTGGGGCCAACGTCCTGACTTTC
D: .
J: TRBJ2-6
V: TRBV25-1
size: .

CDR3: CASSSGTFEGEQYF
DNA: TGTGCCAGCAGTTCCGGGACATTCGAGGGAGAGCAGTACTTC
D: .
J: TRBJ2-7
V: TRBV6-5
size: .

CDR3: CASRILGGNEQFF
DNA: TGCGCCAGCAGGATCCTTGGGGGGAATGAGCAGTTCTTC
D: .
J: TRBJ2-1
V: TRBV4-1
size: .

CDR3: CASSYRGQVYEQYF
DNA: TGTGCCAGCAGTTACCGCGGACAGGTTTACGAGCAGTACTTC
D: TRBD1
J: TRBJ2-7
V: TRBV6-6
size: .

CDR3: CASSLQGTGKEKLFF
DNA: TGTGCCAGCAGCTTACAGGGGACAGGCAAGGAAAAACTGTTTTTT
D: TRBD1
J: TRBJ1-4
V: TRBV7-9
size: .

CDR3: CASSEQGSRHEQFF
DNA: TGTGCCAGTAGTGAACAGGGTTCCCGACATGAGCAGTTCTTC
D: .
J: TRBJ2-1
V: TRBV19
size: .

CDR3: CASSLGPVNEQFF
DNA: TGCGCCAGCAGCTTGGGGCCAGTCAATGAGCAGTTCTTC
D: .
J: TRBJ2-1
V: TRBV5-1
size: .

CDR3: CASTRSGRDNEQFF
DNA: TGTGCCAGCACAAGGAGCGGGAGGGACAATGAGCAGTTCTTC
D: TRBD2
J: TRBJ2-1
V: TRBV7-8
size: .

CDR3: CSVAHAGNTIYF
DNA: TGCAGCGTTGCACATGCCGGAAACACCATATATTTT
D: .
J: TRBJ1-3
V: TRBV29-1
size: .

CDR3: CASSPGTGFEKLFF
DNA: TGTGCCAGCAGCCCCGGGACAGGGTTCGAAAAACTGTTTTTT
D: TRBD1
J: TRBJ1-4
V: TRBV7-9
size: .

CDR3: CASSVGGRNTEAFF
DNA: TGTGCCAGCAGCGTAGGTGGGCGGAACACTGAAGCTTTCTTT
D: .
J: TRBJ1-1
V: TRBV9
size: .

CDR3: CASSPKPDQPQHF
DNA: TGTGCCAGCTCACCAAAGCCCGATCAGCCCCAGCATTTT
D: .
J: TRBJ1-5
V: TRBV18
size: .

CDR3: CASSLVGQNYGYTF
DNA: TGTGCCAGCAGCTTGGTGGGACAGAACTATGGCTACACCTTC
D: TRBD1
J: TRBJ1-2
V: TRBV5-4
size: .

CDR3: CATSRDLGGYNQPQHF
DNA: TGTGCCACCAGCAGAGATTTGGGGGGGTATAATCAGCCCCAGCATTTT
D: .
J: TRBJ1-5
V: TRBV15
size: .

CDR3: CASSLAQILYEQYF
DNA: TGTGCCAGCAGCTTAGCGCAGATCCTCTACGAGCAGTACTTC
D: .
J: TRBJ2-7
V: TRBV7-8
size: once

CDR3: CASRLDLGTPSGYTF
DNA: TGCGCCAGCAGACTGGATTTGGGGACTCCCAGCGGCTACACCTTC
D: .
J: TRBJ1-2
V: TRBV5-1
size: .

CDR3: CASSPPGSYNEQFF
DNA: TGTGCCAGCAGCCCCCCCGGCTCCTACAATGAGCAGTTCTTC
D: .
J: TRBJ2-1
V: TRBV11-2
size: .